This T cell receptor beta chain was observed in a study of metastatic and nonmetastatic thyroid tumors. This CDR3 spans 16 amino acids. CDR1 is LNHDA and CDR2 is SQIVND in the germline V gene (reference sequence). J lost 6 bases, V lost 6 bases, and 9 bases had no gene match. Authors' methods: Construction of a distant-metastasis classifier for papillary thyroid cancer relied on CDR3 differences across clinicopathological groups. TCRdb reanalyzed the PCR reads via MiXCR. The V and J calls and clone size are TCRdb's, not the authors'. Of 40,000 to 50,000 clones in the sample, about 4.2% were seen once. All patients were treatment-naive before thyroid surgery. This clone has a count of ten or more.

This chain joins TRBV19 and TRBJ2-2, with 11 bases fitting TRBD1. Material: blood. The TCR was taken from a female donor with papillary thyroid cancer or a benign thyroid nodule (not recorded which). Some clones in this sample may be carry-over from other donors' samples. CDR3 residues: CASSSSDRGRPGELFF. The CDR3 DNA sequence: TGTGCCAGTAGCTCCTCGGACAGGGGGCGACCCGGGGAGCTGTTTTTT.